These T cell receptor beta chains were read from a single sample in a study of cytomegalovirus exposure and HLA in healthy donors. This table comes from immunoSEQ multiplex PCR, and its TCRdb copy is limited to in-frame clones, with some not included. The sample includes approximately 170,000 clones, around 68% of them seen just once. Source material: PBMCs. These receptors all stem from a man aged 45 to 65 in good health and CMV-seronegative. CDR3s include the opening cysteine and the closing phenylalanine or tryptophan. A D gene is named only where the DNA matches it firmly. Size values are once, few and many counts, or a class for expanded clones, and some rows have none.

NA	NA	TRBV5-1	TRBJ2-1	CASSLGQGNNEQFF	TGCGCCAGCAGCTTAGGGCAGGGTAACAATGAGCAGTTCTTC
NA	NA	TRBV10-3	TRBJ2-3	CAISESGPDTQYF	TGTGCCATCAGTGAGTCGGGGCCAGATACGCAGTATTTT
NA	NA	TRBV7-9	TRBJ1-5	CASSLWVGDYSNQPQHF	TGTGCCAGCAGCTTATGGGTAGGGGATTATAGCAATCAGCCCCAGCATTTT
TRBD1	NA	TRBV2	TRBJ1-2	CASTRQGVNYGYTF	TGTGCCAGCACTCGACAGGGGGTAAACTATGGCTACACCTTC
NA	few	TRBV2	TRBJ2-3	CASSEERGATDTQYF	TGTGCCAGCAGTGAAGAAAGGGGCGCAACAGATACGCAGTATTTT
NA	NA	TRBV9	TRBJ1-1	CASGMAGQMNTEAFF	TGTGCCAGCGGCATGGCGGGGCAGATGAACACTGAAGCTTTCTTT
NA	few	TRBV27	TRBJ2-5	CASTLRVGVQETQYF	TGTGCCAGCACCCTCCGGGTAGGGGTTCAAGAGACCCAGTACTTC
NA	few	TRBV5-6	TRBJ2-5	CASRRGRTQQETQYF	TGTGCCAGCAGGCGGGGAAGGACACAGCAAGAGACCCAGTACTTC
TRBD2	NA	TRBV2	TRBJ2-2	CASRGENTGELFF	TGTGCCAGCCGGGGGGAAAACACCGGGGAGCTGTTTTTT
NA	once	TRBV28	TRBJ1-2	CASTPSLGRPNYGYTF	TGTGCCAGCACCCCATCACTGGGCCGGCCTAACTATGGCTACACCTTC
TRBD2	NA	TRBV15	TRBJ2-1	CATSILSGGLYNEQFF	TGTGCCACCAGCATCCTTAGCGGGGGGCTCTACAATGAGCAGTTCTTC